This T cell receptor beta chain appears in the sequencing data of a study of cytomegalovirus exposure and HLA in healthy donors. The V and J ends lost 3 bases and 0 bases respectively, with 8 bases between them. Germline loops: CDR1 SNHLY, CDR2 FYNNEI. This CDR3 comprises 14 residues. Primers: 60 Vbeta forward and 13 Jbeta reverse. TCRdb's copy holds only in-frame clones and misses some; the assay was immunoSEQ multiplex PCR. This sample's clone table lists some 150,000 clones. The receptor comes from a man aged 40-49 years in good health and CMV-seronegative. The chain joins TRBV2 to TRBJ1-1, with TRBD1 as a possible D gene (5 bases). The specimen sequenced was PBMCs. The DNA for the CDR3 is TGTGCCAGCAGTGACAGGGAAATGAACACTGAAGCTTTCTTT. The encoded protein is CASSDREMNTEAFF.